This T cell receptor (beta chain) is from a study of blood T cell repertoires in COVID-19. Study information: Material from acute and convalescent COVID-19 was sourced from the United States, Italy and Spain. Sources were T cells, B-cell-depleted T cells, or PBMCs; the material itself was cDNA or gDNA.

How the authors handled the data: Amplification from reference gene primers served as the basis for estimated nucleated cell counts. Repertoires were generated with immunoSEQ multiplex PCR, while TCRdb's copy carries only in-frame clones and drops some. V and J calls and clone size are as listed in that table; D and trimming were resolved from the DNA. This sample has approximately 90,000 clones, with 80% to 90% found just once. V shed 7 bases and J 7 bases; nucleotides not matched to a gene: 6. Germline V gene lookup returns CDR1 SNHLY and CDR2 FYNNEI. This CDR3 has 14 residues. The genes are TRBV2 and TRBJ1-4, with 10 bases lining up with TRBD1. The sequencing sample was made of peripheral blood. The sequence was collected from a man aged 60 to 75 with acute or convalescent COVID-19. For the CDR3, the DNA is TGTGCCAGCAATAGACAGGGGGCGGGTGAAAAACTGTTTTTT. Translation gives CASNRQGAGEKLFF.